These T cell receptor beta chains were read from a single sample in a study of cytomegalovirus exposure and HLA in healthy donors. Some clones are missing from TCRdb's copy, which holds only in-frame ones; the method was immunoSEQ multiplex PCR. The sample shows 130,000 to 150,000 clones, 60% to 85% of them seen only once. The sequencing sample was made of PBMCs. The receptors here all came from a woman aged 40 to 50 in good health and CMV-seropositive. CDR3s include the opening cysteine and the closing phenylalanine or tryptophan. The D gene is left open where the match is weak. Some rows mark clone size as missing; the rest say once, few, many or name a class of expanded clone.

len	d_gene	abundance	v_gene	j_gene	CDR3aa	CDR3nt
16	-	-	TRBV5-4	TRBJ2-7	CASSLVAGALSYEQYF	TGTGCCAGCAGCTTGGTTGCGGGGGCCCTCTCCTACGAGCAGTACTTC
11	-	-	TRBV6-1	TRBJ2-7	CASSDGPEQYF	TGTGCCAGCAGTGATGGGCCGGAGCAGTACTTC
16	TRBD2	-	TRBV7-2	TRBJ2-1	CASSPNGLAGDNEQFF	TGTGCCAGCAGCCCTAACGGCCTAGCGGGGGACAATGAGCAGTTCTTC
17	-	-	TRBV2	TRBJ2-6	CASSESRTGVGANVLTF	TGTGCCAGCAGTGAATCCCGGACTGGAGTAGGGGCCAACGTCCTGACTTTC
14	TRBD1	-	TRBV23-1	TRBJ1-1	CASREQGPDTEAFF	TGCGCCAGCAGGGAACAGGGGCCTGACACTGAAGCTTTCTTT
11	-	once	TRBV5-5	TRBJ2-7	CASSLAYEQYF	TGTGCCAGCAGCTTGGCATACGAGCAGTACTTC
13	-	-	TRBV19	TRBJ1-1	CASSILRGGEAFF	TGTGCCAGTAGTATATTACGGGGGGGTGAAGCTTTCTTT
12	-	-	TRBV19	TRBJ2-5	CASSPLGETQYF	TGTGCCAGTAGTCCACTCGGGGAGACCCAGTACTTC
14	-	-	TRBV19	TRBJ1-1	CASRGGLGNTEAFF	TGTGCCAGCCGGGGGGGGTTGGGGAACACTGAAGCTTTCTTT
15	-	few	TRBV6-5	TRBJ2-1	CASRPPGTAYNEQFF	TGTGCCAGCAGACCCCCCGGGACTGCCTACAATGAGCAGTTCTTC
12	-	once	TRBV2	TRBJ1-1	CASVENGRRAFF	TGTGCCAGCGTGGAAAATGGTAGGCGGGCTTTCTTT
14	-	-	TRBV10-3	TRBJ2-7	CAIRNPQGSYEQYF	TGTGCCATCAGAAACCCCCAGGGATCCTACGAGCAGTACTTC
16	TRBD2	-	TRBV7-2	TRBJ2-5	CASSLSPSGVVETQYF	TGTGCCAGCAGCTTATCCCCTAGCGGGGTTGTAGAGACCCAGTACTTC
13	TRBD2	medium-sized	TRBV7-7	TRBJ2-1	CASSLAGGYEQFF	TGTGCCAGCAGCTTAGCGGGAGGGTATGAGCAGTTCTTC
13	TRBD1	once	TRBV29-1	TRBJ1-4	CSVTDRVGEKLFF	TGCAGCGTAACTGACAGGGTGGGTGAAAAACTGTTTTTT
15	TRBD1	-	TRBV5-1	TRBJ1-1	CASSKESGGRTEAFF	TGCGCCAGCAGCAAAGAATCAGGGGGCAGGACTGAAGCTTTCTTT
15	TRBD1	-	TRBV6-1	TRBJ2-7	CASRLVRDRGVEQYF	TGTGCCAGCAGGTTGGTTCGGGACAGGGGTGTCGAGCAGTACTTC
12	-	-	TRBV5-5	TRBJ2-3	CASSRGTDTQYF	TGTGCCAGCAGCCGAGGGACAGATACGCAGTATTTT
15	TRBD1	-	TRBV6-5	TRBJ2-1	CASRKGQVLGNEQFF	TGTGCCAGCAGAAAGGGACAGGTCCTTGGAAATGAGCAGTTCTTC
14	TRBD2	-	TRBV6-5	TRBJ2-3	CASSIGLAGGTQYF	TGTGCCAGCAGTATAGGACTAGCGGGGGGTACGCAGTATTTT
15	TRBD1	few	TRBV9	TRBJ1-3	CASTEQGALGNTIYF	TGTGCCAGCACAGAACAGGGGGCGTTGGGAAACACCATATATTTT
16	-	once	TRBV18	TRBJ1-2	CASSPDGQSFGHGYTF	TGTGCCAGCTCACCAGATGGACAGAGTTTCGGCCATGGCTACACCTTC
11	-	-	TRBV27	TRBJ1-2	CATLGAHGYTF	TGTGCCACTCTAGGGGCTCATGGCTACACCTTC
14	-	-	TRBV6-1	TRBJ2-7	CASSESVLTGEQYF	TGTGCCAGCAGTGAATCAGTCCTCACAGGGGAGCAGTACTTC
18	TRBD2	few	TRBV11-1	TRBJ2-2	CASSSSSRGLADTGELFF	TGTGCCAGCAGCTCTTCATCCAGGGGACTAGCGGACACCGGGGAGCTGTTTTTT
15	-	-	TRBV4-2	TRBJ2-5	CASSQDSLVPETQYF	TGTGCCAGCAGCCAAGACTCCCTTGTCCCAGAGACCCAGTACTTC
14	-	-	TRBV15	TRBJ1-4	CATSRDLGGEKLFF	TGTGCCACCAGCAGAGACCTCGGAGGTGAAAAACTGTTTTTT
13	-	-	TRBV2	TRBJ1-2	CATAETGLYGYTF	TGTGCCACCGCAGAGACAGGACTCTATGGCTACACCTTC
14	-	few	TRBV30	TRBJ1-4	CAWSRTPGDEKLFF	TGTGCCTGGAGTCGGACACCGGGGGATGAAAAACTGTTTTTT
15	-	-	TRBV11-2	TRBJ2-3	CASSPLAISTDTQYF	TGTGCCAGCAGCCCATTAGCGATAAGCACAGATACGCAGTATTTT
15	-	once	TRBV30	TRBJ1-5	CAWSVATGNNQPQHF	TGTGCCTGGAGTGTAGCGACAGGCAACAATCAGCCCCAGCATTTT
17	TRBD2	-	TRBV7-9	TRBJ2-3	CSSSLYVSGDSTDTQYF	TGTTCCAGCAGCTTATATGTAAGCGGGGATAGCACAGATACGCAGTATTTT
14	-	-	TRBV30	TRBJ2-7	CAWSGTPGDNEQYF	TGTGCCTGGAGTGGGACACCGGGTGACAACGAGCAGTACTTC
14	-	few	TRBV29-1	TRBJ2-5	CSVQGGKVVETQYF	TGCAGCGTTCAGGGCGGGAAAGTAGTGGAGACCCAGTACTTC
13	-	once	TRBV19	TRBJ1-1	CASSISTNTEAFF	TGTGCCAGTAGTATTTCCACAAACACTGAAGCTTTCTTT
15	-	-	TRBV21-1	TRBJ1-5	CASSADREGSQPQHF	TGTGCCAGCAGCGCGGACAGGGAAGGGAGTCAGCCCCAGCATTTT
16	-	-	TRBV4-1	TRBJ1-4	CASSQSDRRINEKLFF	TGCGCCAGCAGCCAATCGGACAGACGAATTAATGAAAAACTGTTTTTT
15	-	-	TRBV5-6	TRBJ2-1	CASTSIAGFRGEQFF	TGTGCCAGCACCTCAATAGCCGGGTTTAGGGGTGAGCAGTTCTTC
16	-	-	TRBV15	TRBJ2-1	CATRLSGDVYYNEQFF	TGTGCCACCCGTCTTTCGGGGGACGTATACTACAATGAGCAGTTCTTC
16	-	-	TRBV11-3	TRBJ2-5	CASSPGTKNRLETQYF	TGTGCCAGCAGCCCCGGGACAAAAAACCGTCTGGAGACCCAGTACTTC
14	TRBD2	-	TRBV7-2	TRBJ2-1	CASSRLAGPNEQFF	TGTGCCAGCAGCCGACTAGCGGGGCCCAATGAGCAGTTCTTC
13	-	-	TRBV6-6	TRBJ2-5	CASMNRQSRTQYF	TGTGCCAGCATGAATCGACAGTCTCGGACCCAGTACTTC
12	-	few	TRBV10-2	TRBJ2-7	CASTAASYEQYF	TGCGCCAGCACCGCCGCCTCCTACGAGCAGTACTTC